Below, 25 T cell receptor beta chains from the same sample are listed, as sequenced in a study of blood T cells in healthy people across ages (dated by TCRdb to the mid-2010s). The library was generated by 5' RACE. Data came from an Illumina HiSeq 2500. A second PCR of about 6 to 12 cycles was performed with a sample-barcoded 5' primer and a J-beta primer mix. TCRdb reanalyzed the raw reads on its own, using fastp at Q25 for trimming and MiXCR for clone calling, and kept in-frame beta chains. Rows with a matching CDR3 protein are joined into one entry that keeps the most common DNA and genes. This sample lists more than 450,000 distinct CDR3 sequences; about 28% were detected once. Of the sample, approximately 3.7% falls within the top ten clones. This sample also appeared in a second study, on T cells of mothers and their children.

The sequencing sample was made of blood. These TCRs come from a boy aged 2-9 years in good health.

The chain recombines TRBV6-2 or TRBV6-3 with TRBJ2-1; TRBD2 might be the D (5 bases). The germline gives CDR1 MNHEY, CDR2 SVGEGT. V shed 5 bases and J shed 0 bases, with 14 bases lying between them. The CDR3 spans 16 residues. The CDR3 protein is CASSNQRIRSYNEQFF. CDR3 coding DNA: TGTGCCAGCAGTAACCAGCGGATCCGCTCCTACAATGAGCAGTTCTTC.

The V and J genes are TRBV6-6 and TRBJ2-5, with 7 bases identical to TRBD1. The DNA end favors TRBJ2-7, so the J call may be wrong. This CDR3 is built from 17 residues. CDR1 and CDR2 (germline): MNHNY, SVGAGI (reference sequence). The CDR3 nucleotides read TGTGCCAGCAGTTACGGGGGCTCAACAGGGGACTCCTACGAGCAGTACTTC. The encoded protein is CASSYGGSTGDSYEQYF.

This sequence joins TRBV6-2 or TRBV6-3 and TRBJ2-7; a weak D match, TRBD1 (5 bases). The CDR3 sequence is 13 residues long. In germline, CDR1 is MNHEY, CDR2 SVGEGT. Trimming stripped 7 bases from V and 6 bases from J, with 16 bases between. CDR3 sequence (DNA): TGTGCCAGCACTAATCGCCACGACAGCGAGCAGTACTTC. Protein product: CASTNRHDSEQYF.

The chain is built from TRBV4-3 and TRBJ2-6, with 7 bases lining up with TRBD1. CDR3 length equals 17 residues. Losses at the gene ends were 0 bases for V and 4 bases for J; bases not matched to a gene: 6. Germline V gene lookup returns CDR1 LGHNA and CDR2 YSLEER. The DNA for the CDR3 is TGCGCCAGCAGCCAAGATTTACAGGGGACCGGGGCCAACGTCCTGACTTTC. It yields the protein CASSQDLQGTGANVLTF.

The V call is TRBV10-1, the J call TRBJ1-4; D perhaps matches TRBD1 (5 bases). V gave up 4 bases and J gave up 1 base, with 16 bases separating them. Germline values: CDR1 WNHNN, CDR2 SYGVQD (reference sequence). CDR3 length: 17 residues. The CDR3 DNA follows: TGCGCCAGCAGTGGATGCGGTGGGACCAAAACTAATGAAAAACTGTTTTTT. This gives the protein CASSGCGGTKTNEKLFF.

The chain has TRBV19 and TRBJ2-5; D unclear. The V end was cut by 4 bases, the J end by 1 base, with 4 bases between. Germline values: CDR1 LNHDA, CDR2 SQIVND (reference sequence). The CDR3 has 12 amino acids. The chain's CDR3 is CASSNGQETQYF. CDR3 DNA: TGTGCCAGTAGTAACGGCCAAGAGACCCAGTACTTC.

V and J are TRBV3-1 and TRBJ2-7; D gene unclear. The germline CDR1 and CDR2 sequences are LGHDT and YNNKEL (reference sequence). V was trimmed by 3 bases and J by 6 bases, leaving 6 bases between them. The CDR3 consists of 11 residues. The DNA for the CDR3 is TGTGCCAGCAGCCAGTCCGGCGAGCAGTACTTC. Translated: CASSQSGEQYF.

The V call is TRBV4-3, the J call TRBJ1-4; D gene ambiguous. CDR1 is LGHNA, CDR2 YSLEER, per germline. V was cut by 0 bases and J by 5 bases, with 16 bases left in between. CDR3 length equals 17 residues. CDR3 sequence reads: CASSQDPARGRNEKLFF. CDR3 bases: TGCGCCAGCAGCCAAGATCCGGCTCGAGGGAGGAATGAAAAACTGTTTTTT.

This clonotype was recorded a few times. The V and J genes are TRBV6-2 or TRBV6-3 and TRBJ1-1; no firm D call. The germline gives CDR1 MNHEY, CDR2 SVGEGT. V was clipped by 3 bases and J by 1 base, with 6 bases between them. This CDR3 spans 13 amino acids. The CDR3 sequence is CASSYLANTEAFF. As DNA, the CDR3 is TGTGCCAGCAGTTATCTTGCGAACACTGAAGCTTTCTTT.

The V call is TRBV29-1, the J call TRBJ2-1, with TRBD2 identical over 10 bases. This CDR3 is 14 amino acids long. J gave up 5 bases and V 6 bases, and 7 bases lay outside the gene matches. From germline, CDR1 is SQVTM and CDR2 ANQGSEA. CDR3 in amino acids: CSVPLAGQNNEQFF. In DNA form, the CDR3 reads TGCAGCGTGCCACTAGCGGGGCAAAACAATGAGCAGTTCTTC.

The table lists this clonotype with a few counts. CDR3 sequence reads: CASSLALARDEQYF. The CDR3 DNA is TGTGCCAGCAGCTTAGCGCTAGCCCGGGACGAGCAGTACTTC. V is TRBV7-9 and J is TRBJ2-7, with a weak D call TRBD2 (5 bases). V lost 0 bases, J lost 5 bases, and 11 bases lay in between. Germline CDR1 SEHNR, CDR2 FQNEAQ (reference sequence). This CDR3 spans 14 amino acids.

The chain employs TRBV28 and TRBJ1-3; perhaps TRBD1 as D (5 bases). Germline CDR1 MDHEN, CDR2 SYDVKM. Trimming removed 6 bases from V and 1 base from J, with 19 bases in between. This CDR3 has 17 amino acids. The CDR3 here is CASSPDILGYSGNTIYF. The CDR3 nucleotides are TGTGCCAGCAGCCCGGACATCCTGGGGTATTCTGGAAACACCATATATTTT. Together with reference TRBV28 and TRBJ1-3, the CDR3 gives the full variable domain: DVKVTQSSRYLVKRTGEKVFLECVQDMDHENMFWYRQDPGLGLRLIYFSYDVKMKEKGDIPEGYSVSREKKERFSLILESASTNQTSMYLCASSPDILGYSGNTIYFGEGSWLTVV.

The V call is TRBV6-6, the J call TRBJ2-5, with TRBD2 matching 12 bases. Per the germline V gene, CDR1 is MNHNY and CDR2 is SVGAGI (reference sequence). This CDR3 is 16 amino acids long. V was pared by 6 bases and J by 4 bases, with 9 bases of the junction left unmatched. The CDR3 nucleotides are TGTGCCAGCAGCCATCCTAGCGGGAGGGCCGGAGAGACCCAGTACTTC. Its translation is CASSHPSGRAGETQYF.

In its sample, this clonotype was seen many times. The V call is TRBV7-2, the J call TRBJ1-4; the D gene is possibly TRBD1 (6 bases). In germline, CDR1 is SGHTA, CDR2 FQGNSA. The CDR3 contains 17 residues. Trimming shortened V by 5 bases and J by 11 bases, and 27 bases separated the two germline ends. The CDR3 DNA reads TGTGCCAGCAGCCTAAAGGGGGGGGCTCTCGGGTCGGCGAAACTGTTTTTT. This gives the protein CASSLKGGALGSAKLFF.

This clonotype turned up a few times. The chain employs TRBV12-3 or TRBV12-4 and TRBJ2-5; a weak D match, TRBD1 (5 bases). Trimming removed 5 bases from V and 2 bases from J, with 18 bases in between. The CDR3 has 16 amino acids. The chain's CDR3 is CASSRGGIVGQETQYF. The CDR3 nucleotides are TGTGCCAGCAGTAGGGGCGGCATAGTGGGGCAAGAGACCCAGTACTTC.

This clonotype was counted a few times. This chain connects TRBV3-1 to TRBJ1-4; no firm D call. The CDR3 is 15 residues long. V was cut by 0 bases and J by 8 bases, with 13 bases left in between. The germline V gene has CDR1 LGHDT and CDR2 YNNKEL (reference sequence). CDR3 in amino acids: CASSQEGQRREKLFF. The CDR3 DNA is TGTGCCAGCAGCCAAGAAGGTCAGAGGAGGGAAAAACTGTTTTTT. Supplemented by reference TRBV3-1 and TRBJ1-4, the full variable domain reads DTAVSQTPKYLVTQMGNDKSIKCEQNLGHDTMYWYKQDSKKFLKIMFSYNNKELIINETVPNRFSPKSPDKAHLNLHINSLELGDSAVYFCASSQEGQRREKLFFGSGTQLSVL.

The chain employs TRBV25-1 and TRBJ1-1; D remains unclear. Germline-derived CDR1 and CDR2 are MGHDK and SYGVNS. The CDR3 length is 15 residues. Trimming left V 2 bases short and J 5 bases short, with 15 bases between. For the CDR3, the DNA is TGTGCCAGCAGTGAAGGATGGGGATCGGGAACTGAAGCTTTCTTT. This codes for CASSEGWGSGTEAFF.

The CDR3 DNA reads TGTGCCAGTAGTATAGCGGGGTCCACCGGGGAGCTGTTTTTT. Translation gives CASSIAGSTGELFF. The chain carries TRBV19 and TRBJ2-2; maybe TRBD2 (5 bases). The length of the CDR3 is 14 residues. The V gene lost 1 base and the J gene lost 4 bases, with 7 bases spanning the gap. Germline V gene data show CDR1 as LNHDA and CDR2 as SQIVND (reference sequence).

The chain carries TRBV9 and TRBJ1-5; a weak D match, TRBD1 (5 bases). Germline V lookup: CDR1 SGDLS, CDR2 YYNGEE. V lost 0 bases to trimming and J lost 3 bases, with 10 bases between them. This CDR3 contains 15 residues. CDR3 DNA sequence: TGTGCCAGCAGCGTAGAGGGGAGCTTCAATCAGCCCCAGCATTTT. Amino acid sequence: CASSVEGSFNQPQHF.

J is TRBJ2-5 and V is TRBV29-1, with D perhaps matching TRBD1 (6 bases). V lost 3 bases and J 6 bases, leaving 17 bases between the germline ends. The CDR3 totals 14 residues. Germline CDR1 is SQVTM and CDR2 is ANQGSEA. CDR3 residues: CSVDRPQGQQTQYF. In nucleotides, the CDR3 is TGCAGCGTTGATCGTCCCCAGGGGCAACAGACCCAGTACTTC. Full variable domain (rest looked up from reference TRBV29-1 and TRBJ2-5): SAVISQKPSRDICQRGTSLTIQCQVDSQVTMMFWYRQQPGQSLTLIATANQGSEATYESGFVIDKFPISRPNLTFSTLTVSNMSPEDSSIYLCSVDRPQGQQTQYFGPGTRLLVL.

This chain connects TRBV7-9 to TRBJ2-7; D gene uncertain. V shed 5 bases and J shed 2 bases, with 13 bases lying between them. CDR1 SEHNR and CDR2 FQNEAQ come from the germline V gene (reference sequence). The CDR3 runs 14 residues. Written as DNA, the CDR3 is TGTGCCAGCAGCCGAAGAGGCCGCACCTACGAGCAGTACTTC. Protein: CASSRRGRTYEQYF.

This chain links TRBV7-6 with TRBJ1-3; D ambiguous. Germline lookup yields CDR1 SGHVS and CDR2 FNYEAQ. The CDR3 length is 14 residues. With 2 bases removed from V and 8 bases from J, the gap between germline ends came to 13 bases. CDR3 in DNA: TGTGCCAGCAGCTTATTAACGGGGATTGACACCATATATTTT. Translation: CASSLLTGIDTIYF.

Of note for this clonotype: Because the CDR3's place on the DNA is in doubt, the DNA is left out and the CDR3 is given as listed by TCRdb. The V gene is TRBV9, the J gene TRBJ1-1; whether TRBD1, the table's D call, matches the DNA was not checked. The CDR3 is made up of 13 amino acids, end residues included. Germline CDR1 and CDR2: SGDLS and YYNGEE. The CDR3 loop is CASSVAGGTEVFF.

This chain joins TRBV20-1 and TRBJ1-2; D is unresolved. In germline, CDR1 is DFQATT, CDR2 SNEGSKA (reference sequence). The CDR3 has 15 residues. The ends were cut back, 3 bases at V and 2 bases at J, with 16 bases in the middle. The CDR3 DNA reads TGCAGTGCTAGGCTAATTAGGACGACCAACTATGGCTACACCTTC. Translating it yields CSARLIRTTNYGYTF.

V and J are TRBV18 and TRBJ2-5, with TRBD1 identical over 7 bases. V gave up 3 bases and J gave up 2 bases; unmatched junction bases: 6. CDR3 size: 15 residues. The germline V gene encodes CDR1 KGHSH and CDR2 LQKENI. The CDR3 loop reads CASSPGTASQETQYF. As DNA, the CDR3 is TGTGCCAGCTCACCCGGGACAGCTTCTCAAGAGACCCAGTACTTC.